Presented here are 24 T cell receptor beta chains from one specimen sequenced in a study of blood T cell repertoires in COVID-19. Assay used: immunoSEQ multiplex PCR; TCRdb lists only in-frame clones, some missing. The sample carries about 88,000 clones, around nine tenths recorded once. Sequencing was performed on peripheral blood. The source of these receptors is a woman of 80 years or more with acute or convalescent COVID-19.

V usage is TRBV3-1 (or the pseudogene TRBV3-2) and J usage is TRBJ1-2, with 8 positions matching TRBD1. Germline trimming cut 3 bases from V and 7 bases from J; bases unmatched to any gene: 1. The CDR3 totals 12 residues. The germline V gene has CDR1 LGHDT and CDR2 YNNKEL (reference sequence). The CDR3 sequence: CASSQTGAGYTF. The CDR3 region has the DNA TGTGCCAGCAGCCAGACAGGGGCTGGCTACACCTTC.

The chain links TRBV30 to TRBJ2-1, with unresolved D. The CDR3 sequence is 12 residues long. Trimming stripped 3 bases from V and 3 bases from J, with 6 bases between. Germline assignment: CDR1 GTSNPN and CDR2 SVGIG (reference sequence). The chain's CDR3 is CAWSPLYNEQFF. The CDR3 DNA reads TGTGCCTGGAGCCCCCTCTACAATGAGCAGTTCTTC.

The V call is TRBV5-1, the J call TRBJ1-4; D is undetermined. Between the trimmed V and J ends, which lost 0 bases and 5 bases, there was a span of 11 bases. The CDR3 totals 15 residues. Looked up from germline, CDR1 is SGHRS and CDR2 is YFSETQ. In DNA, the CDR3 is TGCGCCAGCAGCTTGGAGGCGGGGAAGAATGAAAAACTGTTTTTT. Translation gives CASSLEAGKNEKLFF.

This rearrangement joins TRBV4-3 to TRBJ1-6; the D gene is possibly TRBD1 (5 bases). The CDR3 sequence is 15 residues long. V was trimmed by 11 bases and J by 8 bases, leaving 22 bases between them. Germline loops: CDR1 LGHNA, CDR2 YSLEER. The CDR3 loop is CAVPRGTSTDSPLHF. CDR3 bases: TGCGCCGTACCTCGGGGGACCTCTACTGATTCACCCCTCCACTTT.

The chain has TRBV6-1 and TRBJ1-5, with 8 bases matching TRBD1. The CDR3 covers 16 residues. V was clipped by 4 bases and J by 9 bases; unmatched bases: 14. Germline V gene lookup returns CDR1 MNHNS and CDR2 SASEGT. CDR3 residues: CASSAPSGQEGTPQHF. The CDR3 DNA sequence: TGTGCCAGCAGTGCCCCATCGGGACAGGAGGGGACGCCCCAGCATTTT.

V gene TRBV19 combines with J gene TRBJ2-5; 11 bases fit TRBD2. Looked up from germline, CDR1 is LNHDA and CDR2 is SQIVND (reference sequence). This CDR3 has 16 amino acids. The J segment lost 5 bases and the V segment lost 5 bases, leaving 10 bases of the junction unmatched. CDR3 protein: CASSPTLAGVGETQYF. In nucleotides, the CDR3 is TGTGCCAGTAGTCCTACACTAGCGGGAGTTGGGGAGACCCAGTACTTC.

The chain joins TRBV4-3 to TRBJ2-7; D remains ambiguous. Deletions cut 0 bases from V and 6 bases from J, with 15 bases between. The germline gives CDR1 LGHNA, CDR2 YSLEER. The CDR3 runs to 15 residues. As DNA, the CDR3 is TGCGCCAGCAGCCAAGATACAGTACCTACTCGCGAGCAGTACTTC. Amino acids: CASSQDTVPTREQYF.

CDR3 coding DNA: TGCGCCAGTCCAAACAGGGGAAATGTTATAAATGAGCAGTTCTTC. Residues: CASPNRGNVINEQFF. The V and J genes are TRBV10-1 and TRBJ2-1; TRBD1 matches 7 bases. This CDR3 is built from 15 residues. After removal of 9 bases from V and 7 bases from J, the junction contained 15 bases not matched to a gene. Per the germline V gene, CDR1 is WNHNN and CDR2 is SYGVQD (reference sequence).

This clone has a single count. The CDR3 loop reads CASREGWDEQFF. DNA of the CDR3: TGTGCCAGCAGGGAGGGGTGGGATGAGCAGTTCTTC. The chain employs TRBV2 and TRBJ2-1, with D maybe TRBD2 (6 bases). The CDR3 is 12 residues long. The germline gives CDR1 SNHLY, CDR2 FYNNEI. V was pared by 6 bases and J by 8 bases, with 11 bases between.

This rearrangement joins TRBV6-6 to TRBJ1-3; possible D gene TRBD1, 6 bases. The CDR3 has 14 amino acids. V was cut by 8 bases and J by 4 bases, with 15 bases left in between. Germline values: CDR1 MNHNY, CDR2 SVGAGI (reference sequence). The CDR3 DNA sequence: TGTGCCAGCCGGCCTCCGGGACAAGGAAACACCATATATTTT. Protein product: CASRPPGQGNTIYF.

The chain combines TRBV24-1 with TRBJ2-7; 7 positions agree with TRBD1. Germline assignment: CDR1 KGHDR and CDR2 SFDVKD. V shed 2 bases and J 2 bases; nucleotides not matched to a gene: 5. The CDR3 loop spans 15 amino acids. In DNA form, the CDR3 reads TGTGCCACCAGTGATTACAGGGGATTTACCTACGAGCAGTACTTC. Amino acids: CATSDYRGFTYEQYF.

The chain's CDR3 is CASSTPPEIRELSGNTIYF. DNA of the CDR3: TGTGCCAGCAGCACGCCCCCGGAGATTAGAGAGCTCTCTGGAAACACCATATATTTT. The gene calls are TRBV27 and TRBJ1-3; no clear D. This CDR3 has 19 amino acids. CDR1 and CDR2 (germline): MNHEY, SMNVEV (reference sequence). Trimming stripped 6 bases from V and 0 bases from J, with 24 bases between.

The rearrangement uses TRBV5-1 and TRBJ2-2; the match to TRBD2 covers 7 bases. Germline lookup yields CDR1 SGHRS and CDR2 YFSETQ. With V trimmed by 4 bases and J by 1 base, 10 bases remained unmatched. This CDR3 contains 17 residues. The CDR3, as DNA: TGCGCCAGCAGCCTACCACCGGGGGGTCTGAACACCGGGGAGCTGTTTTTT. Translated, it gives CASSLPPGGLNTGELFF.

This chain links TRBV7-9 with TRBJ2-2; possibly TRBD2 for D (6 bases). This CDR3 has 15 amino acids. CDR1 is SEHNR and CDR2 is FQNEAQ in the germline V gene (reference sequence). V lost 7 bases and J 1 base, leaving 13 bases between the germline ends. DNA of the CDR3: TGTGCCAGCACCAAGGGAGGAGGGAACACCGGGGAGCTGTTTTTT. Protein: CASTKGGGNTGELFF. Looking up the rest from reference TRBV7-9 and TRBJ2-2 gives the full variable domain: DTGVSQNPRHKITKRGQNVTFRCDPISEHNRLYWYRQTLGQGPEFLTYFQNEAQLEKSRLLSDRFSAERPKGSFSTLEIQRTEQGDSAMYLCASTKGGGNTGELFFGEGSRLTVL.

The chain has TRBV5-1 and TRBJ1-1; D gene uncertain. The germline V gene encodes CDR1 SGHRS and CDR2 YFSETQ. Trimming took off 1 base at V and 1 base at J, with 8 bases between the two ends. There are 14 residues in the CDR3. This CDR3 is CASSLMGSNTEAFF. CDR3 nucleotides: TGCGCCAGCAGCTTGATGGGCTCGAACACTGAAGCTTTCTTT. Together with reference TRBV5-1 and TRBJ1-1, the CDR3 gives the full variable domain: KAGVTQTPRYLIKTRGQQVTLSCSPISGHRSVSWYQQTPGQGLQFLFEYFSETQRNKGNFPGRFSGRQFSNSRSEMNVSTLELGDSALYLCASSLMGSNTEAFFGQGTRLTVV.

This chain uses TRBV25-1 with TRBJ2-1; unclear D gene. Between the trimmed V and J ends, which lost 3 bases and 3 bases, there was a span of 15 bases. CDR1 and CDR2 (germline): MGHDK, SYGVNS. CDR3 length: 16 residues. The chain's CDR3 is CASSDSRPELYNEQFF. The CDR3 nucleotides are TGTGCCAGCAGTGATTCTAGACCAGAACTCTACAATGAGCAGTTCTTC.

This chain links TRBV10-3 with TRBJ1-1; unclear D gene. Germline values: CDR1 ENHRY, CDR2 SYGVKD. The CDR3 has 15 amino acids. Trimming removed 8 bases at V and 5 bases at J, with 21 bases between. The CDR3, as DNA: TGTGCCATCCAGCCCCGTTCGGGGTCGGGGACTGAAGCTTTCTTT. It codes for CAIQPRSGSGTEAFF.

V and J are TRBV5-5 and TRBJ2-7; possible D gene TRBD1, 5 bases. The length of the CDR3 is 18 residues. Trimming left V 0 bases short and J 2 bases short, with 21 bases between. CDR1 is SGHKS, CDR2 YYEKEE, per germline (reference sequence). DNA of the CDR3: TGTGCCAGCAGCTTGGCCGGCAGAAGGGGTCTTATGGCCTACGAGCAGTACTTC. Translating it yields CASSLAGRRGLMAYEQYF. Full variable domain (outside the CDR3, taken from reference TRBV5-5 and TRBJ2-7): DAGVTQSPTHLIKTRGQQVTLRCSPISGHKSVSWYQQVLGQGPQFIFQYYEKEERGRGNFPDRFSARQFPNYSSELNVNALLLGDSALYLCASSLAGRRGLMAYEQYFGPGTRLTVT.

The chain joins TRBV9 to TRBJ1-1; TRBD1 is a possible D gene (6 bases). CDR1 is SGDLS, CDR2 YYNGEE, per germline. The CDR3 sequence is 14 residues long. V gave up 2 bases and J gave up 12 bases, with 20 bases separating them. CDR3 coding DNA: TGTGCCAGCAGCGTTACAGGGTCAGCCGGTGGAACTTTCTTT. Translating it yields CASSVTGSAGGTFF.

This chain joins TRBV9 and TRBJ2-7; D remains unclear. V was shortened by 0 bases and J by 6 bases, with 7 bases between the two germline ends. This CDR3 spans 12 amino acids. The germline V gene encodes CDR1 SGDLS and CDR2 YYNGEE. The DNA of the CDR3 is TGTGCCAGCAGCGTAGGGGCAGGCGAGCAGTACTTC. Residues: CASSVGAGEQYF.

This clone showed up just once. This chain connects TRBV29-1 to TRBJ1-2; 10 bases are a match to TRBD1. The CDR3 loop spans 14 amino acids. Germline V gene sequence: CDR1 SQVTM, CDR2 ANQGSEA. With V trimmed by 4 bases and J by 2 bases, 4 bases remained unmatched. The CDR3 nucleotides read TGCAGCGTTGGGACAGGGGGTTTCAACTATGGCTACACCTTC. The encoded protein is CSVGTGGFNYGYTF. The whole variable domain, remainder taken from reference TRBV29-1 and TRBJ1-2, is SAVISQKPSRDICQRGTSLTIQCQVDSQVTMMFWYRQQPGQSLTLIATANQGSEATYESGFVIDKFPISRPNLTFSTLTVSNMSPEDSSIYLCSVGTGGFNYGYTFGSGTRLTVV.

The V and J genes are TRBV18 and TRBJ1-5; weak D call: TRBD1 (5 bases). The CDR3 runs to 15 residues. Deletions cut 10 bases from V and 0 bases from J, with 16 bases between. The V gene's germline CDR1 is KGHSH and CDR2 LQKENI. The DNA for the CDR3 is TGTGCCACCTCCAGGGATATGAATAGCAATCAGCCCCAGCATTTT. This translates into CATSRDMNSNQPQHF.

The chain has TRBV19 and TRBJ1-2; D perhaps matches TRBD1 (6 bases). The CDR3 length is 14 residues. V dropped 4 bases and J dropped 1 base, with 10 bases sitting between them. CDR1 and CDR2 from the germline V gene are LNHDA and SQIVND (reference sequence). The CDR3 loop is CASSTKQGNYGYTF. The CDR3 DNA reads TGTGCCAGTAGTACCAAACAGGGTAACTATGGCTACACCTTC.

This chain joins TRBV6-2 or TRBV6-3 and TRBJ2-1, with D perhaps TRBD1 (6 bases). Per germline, CDR1 MNHEY and CDR2 SVGEGT. The ends were cut back, 5 bases at V and 6 bases at J, with 20 bases in the middle. The CDR3 has 16 amino acids. Written as DNA, the CDR3 is TGTGCCAGCAGTGACCTTTACAGGGTTGACGGCAATGAGCAGTTCTTC. Translation gives CASSDLYRVDGNEQFF.